This TCR beta chain was recovered during a study of shared clonotypes between healthy human individuals. Study details: Three plates each covered CD4 naive and memory; CD8 naive two, CD8 memory one.

This CDR3 comprises 14 residues. V was shortened by 5 bases and J by 2 bases, with 11 bases between the two germline ends. Germline assignment: CDR1 MNHEY and CDR2 SVGAGI. Around 32,000 T cell genomes, or around 180 ng DNA, went into the sorted-subset replicate PCRs. Repertoires were generated with immunoSEQ multiplex PCR, while TCRdb's copy carries only in-frame clones and drops some. Of about 1.5 million clones listed, 95% to 99% are singletons. The clonotype originates from a man aged 25-45 years in good health. The chain carries TRBV6-5 and TRBJ2-3, with no clear D. Source material: naive CD4+ T cells sorted from blood. Subset specified: CD45RA+ positively selected. In DNA, the CDR3 is TGTGCCAGCAGTCCTACGGCTTACACAGATACGCAGTATTTT. It yields the protein CASSPTAYTDTQYF.